Sequencing of this TCR beta chain was carried out in a study of T cell responses to AZD1222 COVID-19 vaccine. The study's findings and limits: Donors were largely white British and mainly female; clonal diversity was possibly underestimated. Reportedly, close to half of spike-specific TCRs are directed against unmutated variant regions.

Whether given at about 4 or about 12 weeks, second doses were pooled. Some clones are missing from TCRdb's copy, which holds only in-frame ones; the method was immunoSEQ multiplex PCR. The table records 100,000 to 150,000 clones, roughly 92% of them present only once. CDR1 and CDR2 from the germline V gene are SGHTA and FQGTGA. CDR3 size: 15 residues. The junction had 5 bases not matched to a gene; V was cut back by 2 bases and J by 7 bases. As for this clone: Antigen specificity is unknown.

V and J are TRBV7-3 and TRBJ2-1; TRBD1 matches at 10 bases. The starting material was peripheral blood, obtained 28 days after the second AZD1222 dose. This receptor was obtained from an adult who received the AZD1222 COVID-19 vaccine. CDR3 sequence: CASSLFGQGENEQFF. The CDR3 DNA reads TGTGCCAGCAGCTTATTCGGACAGGGGGAAAATGAGCAGTTCTTC.